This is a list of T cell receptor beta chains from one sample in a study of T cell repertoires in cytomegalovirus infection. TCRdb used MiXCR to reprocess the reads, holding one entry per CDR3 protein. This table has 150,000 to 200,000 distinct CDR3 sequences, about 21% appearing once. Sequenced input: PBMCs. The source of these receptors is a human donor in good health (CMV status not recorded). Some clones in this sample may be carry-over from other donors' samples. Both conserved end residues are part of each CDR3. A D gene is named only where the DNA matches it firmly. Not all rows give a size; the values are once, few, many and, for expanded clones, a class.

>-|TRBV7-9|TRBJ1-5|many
TGTGCCAGCAGCCGCGGCGGCAGCAATCAGCCCCAGCATTTT
CASSRGGSNQPQHF
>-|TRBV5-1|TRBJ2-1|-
TGCGCCAGCAGCCGCCCACCATACAATGAGCAGTTCTTC
CASSRPPYNEQFF
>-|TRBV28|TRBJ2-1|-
TGTGCCAGCAAGGGGGAGTTCGACTACAATGAGCAGTTCTTC
CASKGEFDYNEQFF
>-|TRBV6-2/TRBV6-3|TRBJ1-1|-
TGTGCCAGCAGTCACGCCGGGACGGGGAACACTGAAGCTTTCTTT
CASSHAGTGNTEAFF
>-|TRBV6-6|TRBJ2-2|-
TGTGCCAGCAGTTACTCGATTGGGGCAGGGGAAGGCACCGGGGAGCTGTTTTTT
CASSYSIGAGEGTGELFF
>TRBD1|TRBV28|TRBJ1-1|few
TGTGCCAGCAGTATGACAGGGGACGTGTTTAACACTGAAGCTTTCTTT
CASSMTGDVFNTEAFF
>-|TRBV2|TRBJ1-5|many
TGTGCCAGCAGCAGGGTGACTCAGCCCCAGCATTTT
CASSRVTQPQHF
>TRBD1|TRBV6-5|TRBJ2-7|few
TGTGCCAGCAGTCGATGGACAGGGGTCGGCTCCTACGAGCAGTACTTC
CASSRWTGVGSYEQYF
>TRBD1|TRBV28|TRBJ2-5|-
TGTGCCAGCAGCCTGTCGGGACAGGGGTTCCAAGAGACCCAGTACTTC
CASSLSGQGFQETQYF
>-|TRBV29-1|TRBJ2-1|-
TGCAGCGCCGGGGAATTGGGTGGTGAGCAGTTCTTC
CSAGELGGEQFF
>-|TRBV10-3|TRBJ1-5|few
TGTGCCATCAGTGCTAGGGCAGATCAGCCCCAGCATTTT
CAISARADQPQHF
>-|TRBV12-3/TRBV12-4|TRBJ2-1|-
TGTGCCAGCAGTTTAAAACGGCTGGATGAGCAGTTCTTC
CASSLKRLDEQFF
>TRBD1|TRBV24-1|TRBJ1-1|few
TGTGCCACCAGTGAGCACTGGACAGGGAACACTGAAGCTTTCTTT
CATSEHWTGNTEAFF
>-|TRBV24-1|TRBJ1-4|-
TGTGCCACCAGTGATGTTGACAAAAACTCAACTAATGAAAAACTGTTTTTT
CATSDVDKNSTNEKLFF
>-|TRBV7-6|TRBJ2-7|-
TGTGCCAGCAGCTTCGAGGCGGACTACGAGCAGTACTTC
CASSFEADYEQYF
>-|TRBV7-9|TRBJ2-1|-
TGTGCCAGCAGCTTAGGGACTTCCTTTCTCAATGAGCAGTTCTTC
CASSLGTSFLNEQFF
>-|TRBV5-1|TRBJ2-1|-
TGCGCCAGCAGCTTGGGAAAGAATGAGCAGTTCTTC
CASSLGKNEQFF
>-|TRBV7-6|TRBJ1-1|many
TGTGCCAGCAGCTTAGAACAGTTGAACACTGAAGCTTTCTTT
CASSLEQLNTEAFF
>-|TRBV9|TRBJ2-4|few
TGTGCCAGCAGCGTTGAGGGGACGGGAAACATTCAGTACTTC
CASSVEGTGNIQYF
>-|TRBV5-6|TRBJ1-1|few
TGTGCCAGCAGCTTGGCCCTGAGGACTTCGAACACTGAAGCTTTCTTT
CASSLALRTSNTEAFF
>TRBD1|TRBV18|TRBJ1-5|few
TGTGCCAGCTCACAGGATAGGGGGCGCGGCAATCAGCCCCAGCATTTT
CASSQDRGRGNQPQHF
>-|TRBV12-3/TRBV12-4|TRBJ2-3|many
TGTGCCAGCAGTTTCGCGGGCAAGACAGATACGCAGTATTTT
CASSFAGKTDTQYF
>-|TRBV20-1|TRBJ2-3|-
TGCAGTGCTGAGAGGGGCGCAGATACGCAGTATTTT
CSAERGADTQYF
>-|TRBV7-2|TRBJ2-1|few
TGTGCCAGCAGCTTGCTTCGGGTCTTCTCCTACAATGAGCAGTTCTTC
CASSLLRVFSYNEQFF
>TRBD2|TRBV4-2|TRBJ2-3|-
TGTGCCAGCAGCCAAGTGTCAGCGGGGGCAGATACGCAGTATTTT
CASSQVSAGADTQYF
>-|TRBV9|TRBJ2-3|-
TGTGCCAGCAGCGTAGGGACCACAGATACGCAGTATTTT
CASSVGTTDTQYF
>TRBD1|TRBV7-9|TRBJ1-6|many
TGTGCCAGCAGCTGGGGGCCGGGACAGGGAAATTCACCCCTCCACTTT
CASSWGPGQGNSPLHF
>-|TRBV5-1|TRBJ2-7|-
TGCGCCAGCAGCCCCCGTGACCAGTCCTACGAGCAGTACTTC
CASSPRDQSYEQYF
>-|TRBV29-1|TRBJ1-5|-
TGCAGCGTTTTTACTTCGGGCGGAAATCAGCCCCAGCATTTT
CSVFTSGGNQPQHF
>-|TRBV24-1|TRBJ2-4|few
TGTGCCACCAGTGGAGGGGAAGGGGCCAAAAACATTCAGTACTTC
CATSGGEGAKNIQYF
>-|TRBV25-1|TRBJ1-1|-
TGTGCCAGCAGCACAGGGTGGTCCACTGAAGCTTTCTTT
CASSTGWSTEAFF
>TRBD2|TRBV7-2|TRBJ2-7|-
TGTGCCAGCAGCTTAGGGGGGGGACTAGGGACCTACGAGCAGTACTTC
CASSLGGGLGTYEQYF
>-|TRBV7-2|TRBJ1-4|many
TGTGCCAGCAGCTTAGGGTTTGCTAATGAAAAACTGTTTTTT
CASSLGFANEKLFF
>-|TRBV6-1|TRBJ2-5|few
TGTGCCAGCAGGACCATGGGGCTTCAAGAGACCCAGTACTTC
CASRTMGLQETQYF
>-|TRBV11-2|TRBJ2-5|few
TGTGCCAGCAGCTTAGATCTATGGGGACAACCGCCCCAAGAGACCCAGTACTTC
CASSLDLWGQPPQETQYF
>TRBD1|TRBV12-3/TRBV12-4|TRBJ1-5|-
TGTGCCAGCAGTCTAACAGGGGGAGGGCAGCCCCAGCATTTT
CASSLTGGGQPQHF
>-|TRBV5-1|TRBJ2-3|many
TGCGCCAGCAGCTTGGCCACGAACGACGTTACGCAGTATTTT
CASSLATNDVTQYF
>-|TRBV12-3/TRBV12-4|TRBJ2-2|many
TGTGCCAGCAGTTTGGGGACACGGACTAAGACCGGGGAGCTGTTTTTT
CASSLGTRTKTGELFF
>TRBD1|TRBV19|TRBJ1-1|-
TGTGCCAGTAGTATGGGGACAGGTCGTTCCATGAACACTGAAGCTTTCTTT
CASSMGTGRSMNTEAFF
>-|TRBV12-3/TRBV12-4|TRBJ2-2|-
TGTGCCAGCAGTAGGACAGAAATCACCGGGGAGCTGTTTTTT
CASSRTEITGELFF
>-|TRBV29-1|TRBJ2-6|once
TGCAGCGTGATCGGGGCCTGCTCTGGGGCCAACGTCCTGACTTTC
CSVIGACSGANVLTF
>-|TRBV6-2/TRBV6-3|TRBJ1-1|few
TGTGCCAGCAGTTACGGGATATTGCGTGAAGCTTTCTTT
CASSYGILREAFF
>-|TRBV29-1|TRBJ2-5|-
TGCAGCGTTGAGCGGGCAGAGACCCAGTACTTC
CSVERAETQYF
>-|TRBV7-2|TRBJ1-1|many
TGTGCCAGCAGCTTAGGGGGTCAGAACACTGAAGCTTTCTTT
CASSLGGQNTEAFF
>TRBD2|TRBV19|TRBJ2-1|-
TGTGCCAGTAGTAGGGGCCGAGAGACTAGCGGTAGCAATGAGCAGTTCTTC
CASSRGRETSGSNEQFF
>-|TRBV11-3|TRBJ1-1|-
TGTGCCAGCAGCTTAGGGGGCAGGGCGAACACTGAAGCTTTCTTT
CASSLGGRANTEAFF
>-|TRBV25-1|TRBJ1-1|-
TGTGCCAGCAGTCCAAATCCGTACGGTGAAGCTTTCTTT
CASSPNPYGEAFF
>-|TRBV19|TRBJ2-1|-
TGTGCCAGTAGTATCGGGGGCGCTGGGAATGAGCAGTTCTTC
CASSIGGAGNEQFF